These 4 T cell receptor beta chains came from one sample sequenced in a study of early T cells in non-severe SARS-CoV-2 infection. TCRdb processed the 5' RACE reads anew with MiXCR; each CDR3 protein has one entry. In the table there are about 49,000 distinct CDR3 sequences, about 12% of which are singletons. The sample consisted of whole blood. These receptors were taken from an adult who was a healthcare worker with PCR-confirmed SARS-CoV-2 infection or an uninfected control (not recorded which).

The table lists this clonotype with a few counts. This chain uses TRBV19 with TRBJ1-2, with 7 bases fitting TRBD1. The V gene end was trimmed by 7 bases and the J gene end by 0 bases; junction bases not matched to a gene: 8. Germline-derived CDR1 and CDR2 are LNHDA and SQIVND (reference sequence). The CDR3 covers 15 residues. CDR3 residues: CASTPGQQANYGYTF. In DNA, the CDR3 is TGTGCCAGTACCCCGGGACAGCAAGCTAACTATGGCTACACCTTC.

This clonotype has ten or more counts. The chain is built from TRBV11-1 and TRBJ1-2; TRBD1 is a possible D gene (6 bases). CDR3 size: 13 residues. The ends were cut back, 5 bases at V and 4 bases at J, with 11 bases in the middle. CDR1 SGHAT and CDR2 FQDESV come from the germline V gene (reference sequence). In DNA, the CDR3 is TGTGCCAGCAGCCCAGACAGGTCCTATGGCTACACCTTC. It codes for CASSPDRSYGYTF.

Comments on this clonotype: At one boundary the junction diverges from the germline segment, which might be a read error. The chain employs TRBV5-4 and TRBJ2-2; 13 bases align to TRBD2. Looked up from germline, CDR1 is SGHNT and CDR2 is YYREEE (reference sequence). This CDR3 is built from 18 residues. The CDR3 sequence: CASSLRTSGRRDTWELFF. CDR3 nucleotide sequence: TGTGCCAGCAGCCTACGGACTAGCGGGAGAAGGGACACCTGGGAGCTGTTTTTT.

This clonotype has a handful of counts. The genes are TRBV9 and TRBJ1-4; a possible D gene is TRBD1 (6 bases). The V end lost 0 bases, the J end lost 4 bases, and 10 bases lay between the germline ends. There are 15 residues in the CDR3. CDR1 and CDR2 (germline): SGDLS, YYNGEE. In DNA form, the CDR3 reads TGTGCCAGCAGCGTAGCTGGACAGCTTAATGAAAAACTGTTTTTT. Protein: CASSVAGQLNEKLFF.